Listed here is a single T cell receptor beta chain. The entry originates in a study of blood T cell repertoires in COVID-19. Overall study context: PBMCs, B-cell-depleted T cells, or T cells were the source of the cDNA or gDNA that made up the material.

Trimming took 10 bases from V and 0 from J, leaving 6 bases between them. The CDR3 totals 11 residues. CDR1 and CDR2 (germline): LNHDA, SQIVND (reference sequence). TCRdb keeps only in-frame clones here, not all; method: immunoSEQ multiplex PCR. The data hold under 250,000 clones, with approximately 91% observed a single time. Sequencing was performed on peripheral blood. The origin of this receptor is a woman between 40 and 55 years old with acute or convalescent COVID-19. The gene calls are TRBV19 and TRBJ1-2, with unresolved D. CDR3 in DNA: TGTGCCACTCGCGCTAACTATGGCTACACCTTC. This sequence encodes CATRANYGYTF.